This paragraph covers one T cell receptor beta chain sequence. Its target is not known. The PCR used 60 Vbeta and 13 Jbeta primers. Assay used: immunoSEQ multiplex PCR; TCRdb lists only in-frame clones, some missing. The data hold roughly 130,000 clones, with 70% to 80% observed a single time. The V and J ends lost 1 base and 6 bases respectively, with 16 bases between them. The CDR3 runs to 17 residues. Looked up from germline, CDR1 is KGHSH and CDR2 is LQKENI. The data stem from a study of cytomegalovirus exposure and HLA in healthy donors. Study-level points and caveats: Indistinguishable V segments, including TRBV6-2 and TRBV6-3, were excluded. The study recorded over 150 TCR beta chains that were cytomegalovirus-associated.

The source is a man younger than 35 in good health and CMV-seronegative. Sequencing was performed on PBMCs. The genes are TRBV18 and TRBJ1-6; D might be TRBD1 (5 bases). The CDR3 DNA reads TGTGCCAGCTCACCACTCGGGTTACAGGCGACTAATTCACCCCTCCACTTT. It is translated as CASSPLGLQATNSPLHF.